This TCR beta chain was profiled in a study of cytomegalovirus exposure and HLA in healthy donors. Study-wide background: The approximately 670 first-cohort repertoires shared a platform with the approximately 120 validation repertoires, as reported in a later analysis.

As concerns this clone: Its specificity is unknown.

Findings of the study overall: The authors enumerated over 150 TCR beta chains as linked to cytomegalovirus. That first-cohort TCR clusters tended to co-occur in the 100 to 150 validation repertoires was found in a later analysis.

TCRdb keeps only in-frame clones here, not all; method: immunoSEQ multiplex PCR. Among roughly 180,000 clones, roughly 86% were seen once, and the ten largest hold about 7.2%. There are 15 residues in the CDR3. Losses at the gene ends were 0 bases for V and 6 bases for J; bases not matched to a gene: 5. Germline values: CDR1 SGHRS, CDR2 YFSETQ. This chain joins TRBV5-1 and TRBJ1-2; 10 nucleotides align to TRBD1. What was sequenced was PBMCs. This clonotype was obtained from a young man in good health and CMV-seropositive. The CDR3 DNA reads TGCGCCAGCAGCTTGGTCCCGGGACAGGGGAATGGCTACACCTTC. It encodes CASSLVPGQGNGYTF.